This T cell receptor beta chain was captured by sequencing in a study of T cell repertoires in aging, cancer and after chemotherapy. Study information: Donor ages fell into six groups from 30 or younger up to 70 or older. Study-wide results and limits: In hematological cancer patients, infiltrated lymphoid organs may have impaired thymic emigration or peripheral T cell expansion.

A mixed TRB-A/B primer pool amplified rearranged TRB by multiplex touch-down PCR. One entry per CDR3 protein, called by TCRdb with MiXCR from the multiplex PCR reads. Among 4,000 to 4,500 distinct CDR3 sequences listed, around 28% were seen once. The CDR3 length is 14 residues. Germline CDR1 reads MNHEY; CDR2 reads SMNVEV (reference sequence). V shed 2 bases, J shed 8 bases, and the junction held 6 bases outside the gene matches. TCR beta rearrangements were amplified from peripheral blood genomic DNA. Points on this clonotype: Its antigen is not known. A clone one base away is much larger, so this may be a read error.

The sample was blood. This chain links TRBV27 with TRBJ2-1; TRBD2 matches 7 bases. This receptor was taken from a human donor with a blood cancer. The CDR3 loop is CASSLRGGRHEQFF. DNA for the CDR3: TGTGCCAGCAGTTTACGGGGAGGGAGACATGAGCAGTTCTTC.